This T cell receptor beta chain was obtained from a study of T cell responses to AZD1222 COVID-19 vaccine. Measured with immunoSEQ multiplex PCR; TCRdb has only the in-frame clones, and not every one. The sample contains tens of thousands of clones, 85% to 90% of which appear only once. This CDR3 region has 12 residues. Germline CDR1 reads SEHNR; CDR2 reads FQNEAQ (reference sequence). V lost 5 bases, J lost 5 bases, and 9 bases lay in between. This chain links TRBV7-9 with TRBJ1-1; D is possibly TRBD1 (5 bases). Material: peripheral blood, obtained on day 0 of AZD1222 vaccination. This TCR was recovered from an adult in good health. The CDR3 region has the DNA TGTGCCAGCAGCCGGGGGAGGACTGAAGCTTTCTTT. Amino acids: CASSRGRTEAFF.